In its sample, the clone carrying this T cell receptor beta chain ranks as medium-sized. Its antigen is currently unknown. TCRdb called clones again from the PCR reads with MiXCR. The repertoire consists of about 30,000 clones, with 20% to 25% occurring once and the leading ten covering around two fifths. All patients reached thyroid surgery having received no treatment beforehand. This record comes from a study of metastatic and nonmetastatic thyroid tumors. Whole-study context: The study looked at repertoires side by side in blood and in tumor or nodule tissue from malignant and benign thyroid patients. Points from the study as a whole: In blood and tumor, TCR beta diversity was reportedly significantly higher in malignant thyroid tumors than in benign nodules.

V lost 6 bases and J lost 0, with 15 bases in between. The length of the CDR3 is 15 residues. The germline V gene encodes CDR1 MNHEY and CDR2 SMNVEV (reference sequence). This clonotype was sampled from a female donor with papillary thyroid cancer or a benign thyroid nodule (not recorded which). Some clones in this sample may be carry-over from other donors' samples. The chain couples TRBV27 to TRBJ2-7; perhaps TRBD2 as D (7 bases). The sample taken for sequencing was blood. CDR3 sequence (DNA): TGTGCCAGCAGGCTAGGGGGGGCTAGCTCCTACGAGCAGTACTTC. Translating it yields CASRLGGASSYEQYF.